One and the same sample provided the 9 T cell receptor beta chains below, sequenced in a study of immune heterogeneity within non-small cell lung tumors. With 32 V and 13 J primers, multiplex PCR amplified the TCR beta CDR3. TCRdb reprocessed the multiplex PCR reads via MiXCR and lists one record per CDR3 protein. This table holds 9,500 to 13,000 distinct CDR3 sequences, roughly 30% found once. Samples each supplied 500 to 650 ng of bulk tumor genomic DNA as template. Doctors removed several biopsies from each primary tumor during surgery, keeping them far apart. Enrolled individuals presented with untreated, newly diagnosed non-small cell lung cancer and received curative surgery. Sequencing was done on a sample of lung tumor tissue. Receptors originate from a woman aged 45-59 years with non-small cell lung cancer.

This clonotype appeared many times. This chain links TRBV6-2 or TRBV6-3 with TRBJ1-4; no firm D call. This CDR3 is 16 amino acids long. With 6 bases removed from V and 3 bases from J, the gap between germline ends came to 17 bases. The germline CDR1 and CDR2 sequences are MNHEY and SVGEGT. The CDR3 region has the DNA TGTGCCAGCAGCGCCGTCTTTGCGGCGGCTAATGAAAAACTGTTTTTT. It is translated as CASSAVFAAANEKLFF.

This chain uses TRBV7-6 with TRBJ2-2; possibly TRBD1 for D (6 bases). Germline V gene sequence: CDR1 SGHVS, CDR2 FNYEAQ. V gave up 3 bases and J gave up 4 bases, with 9 bases separating them. The CDR3 consists of 14 residues. This CDR3 is CASSLAQGTGELFF. The CDR3 bases are TGTGCCAGCAGCTTGGCACAGGGCACCGGGGAGCTGTTTTTT.

This clonotype was seen just once. At one end, the junction sequence differs from germline, possibly due to a read error. This chain joins TRBV19 and TRBJ1-1; maybe TRBD1 (5 bases). CDR1 and CDR2 (germline): LNHDA, SQIVND (reference sequence). The CDR3 spans 15 residues. CDR3: CASIIVWGGNTEAFF. Here the CDR3 DNA reads TGTGCCAGTATTATAGTTTGGGGCGGGAACACTGAAGCTTTCTTT. The entire variable domain, with the rest obtained from reference TRBV19 and TRBJ1-1, is as follows: DGGITQSPKYLFRKEGQNVTLSCEQNLNHDAMYWYRQDPGQGLRLIYYSQIVNDFQKGDIAEGYSVSREKKESFPLTVTSAQKNPTAFYLCASIIVWGGNTEAFFGQGTRLTVV.

This clonotype was picked up many times. The chain links TRBV15 to TRBJ2-1, with TRBD2 identical over 7 bases. The CDR3 has 17 amino acids. From germline, CDR1 is LNHNV and CDR2 YYDKDF (reference sequence). V lost 5 bases, J lost 5 bases, and 15 bases stayed unmatched. In DNA, the CDR3 is TGTGCCACCAGCCGTCCGGGAGAGGGTGCGGGGGACAATGAGCAGTTCTTC. Protein: CATSRPGEGAGDNEQFF. The full variable domain, its missing parts supplied by reference TRBV15 and TRBJ2-1, is DAMVIQNPRYQVTQFGKPVTLSCSQTLNHNVMYWYQQKSSQAPKLLFHYYDKDFNNEADTPDNFQSRRPNTSFCFLDIRSPGLGDTAMYLCATSRPGEGAGDNEQFFGPGTRLTVL.

Notes on this clonotype: A much larger clonotype is one base distant, so this may be a read error. The rearrangement joins TRBV2 to TRBJ2-7; 12 positions match TRBD1. The V segment lost 4 bases and the J segment 9 bases; nucleotides outside the gene matches: 13. Germline V gives CDR1 SNHLY, CDR2 FYNNEI. The CDR3 is 16 residues long. Here the CDR3 reads CASSVRIVGTGGGQYF. DNA of the CDR3: TGTGCCAGCAGTGTACGGATCGTGGGGACAGGGGGCGGGCAGTACTTC.

The rearrangement links TRBV7-3 to TRBJ2-7; 11 positions match TRBD2. The V gene's germline CDR1 is SGHTA and CDR2 FQGTGA. The CDR3 loop spans 18 amino acids. V dropped 6 bases and J dropped 5; count of bases not matched to a gene: 18. The CDR3 spells CASSSLTSGNVKWNEQYF. DNA for the CDR3: TGTGCCAGCAGTTCCCTGACTAGCGGGAACGTTAAATGGAACGAGCAGTACTTC. Drawing the rest from reference TRBV7-3 and TRBJ2-7, the complete variable domain is GAGVSQTPSNKVTEKGKYVELRCDPISGHTALYWYRQSLGQGPEFLIYFQGTGAADDSGLPNDRFFAVRPEGSVSTLKIQRTERGDSAVYLCASSSLTSGNVKWNEQYFGPGTRLTVT.

The chain combines TRBV19 with TRBJ1-5; D may be TRBD1 (5 bases). Germline CDR1 is LNHDA and CDR2 is SQIVND (reference sequence). Trimming stripped 1 base from V and 7 bases from J, with 8 bases between. The CDR3 loop spans 13 amino acids. This CDR3 is CASSIGRDQPQHF. CDR3 in DNA: TGTGCCAGTAGTATAGGGAGGGACCAGCCCCAGCATTTT.

Notes on this clonotype: A much larger clone lies one base from this, so it may be a read error. The rearrangement links TRBV7-9 to TRBJ1-6; D gene ambiguous. V was pared by 4 bases and J by 5 bases, with 6 bases between. The CDR3 is made up of 13 amino acids. CDR1 SEHNR and CDR2 FQNEAQ come from the germline V gene (reference sequence). CDR3 nucleotides: TGTGCCAGCAGCTCCGGAAATAATTCACCCCTCCACTTT. It codes for CASSSGNNSPLHF.

There are a few counts of this clonotype. The chain carries TRBV7-9 and TRBJ1-5, with a weak D call TRBD1 (5 bases). CDR1 SEHNR and CDR2 FQNEAQ come from the germline V gene (reference sequence). This CDR3 is built from 15 residues. Trimming stripped 1 base from V and 2 bases from J, with 9 bases between. The CDR3 nucleotides read TGTGCCAGCAGCTTAGGGGGGTTTGGCAATCAGCCCCAGCATTTT. This encodes CASSLGGFGNQPQHF.